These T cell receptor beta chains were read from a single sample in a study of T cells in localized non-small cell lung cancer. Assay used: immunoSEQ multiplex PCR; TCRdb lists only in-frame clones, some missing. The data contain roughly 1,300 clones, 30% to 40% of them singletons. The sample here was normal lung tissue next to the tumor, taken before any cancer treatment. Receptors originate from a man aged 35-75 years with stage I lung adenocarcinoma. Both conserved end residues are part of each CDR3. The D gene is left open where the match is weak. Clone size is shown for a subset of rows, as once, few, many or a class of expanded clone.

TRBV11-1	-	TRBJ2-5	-	TGTGCCAGCAGCCCCTCGGGGGCTCAAGAGACCCAGTACTTC	CASSPSGAQETQYF
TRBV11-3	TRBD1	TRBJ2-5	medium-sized	TGTGCCAGCAGCATCACCGGGACAGGGGCACGCGAGACCCAGTACTTC	CASSITGTGARETQYF
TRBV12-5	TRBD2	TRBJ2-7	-	TGTGCCAGCGCGGGGGTGACGTACGAGCAGTACTTC	CASAGVTYEQYF
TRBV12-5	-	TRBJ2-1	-	TGTGCCAGCCTCTCCACAGGGCCCTACAATGAGCAGTTCTTC	CASLSTGPYNEQFF
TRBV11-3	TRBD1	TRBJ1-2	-	TGTGCCAGCAGGGTCTCAGGGGGCGGTAGCTATGGCTACACCTTC	CASRVSGGGSYGYTF
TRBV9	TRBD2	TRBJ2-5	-	TGTGCCAGCAGCGTAGGGCGACTAGCGAGTCAAGAGACCCAGTACTTC	CASSVGRLASQETQYF
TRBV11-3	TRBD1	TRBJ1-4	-	TGTGCCAGCAGCTTAAACGCGGGACAGGGAAGTGAAAAACTGTTTTTT	CASSLNAGQGSEKLFF
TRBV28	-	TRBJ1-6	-	TGTGCCAGCAGTTTACACATGATCGGGGTTCGCTCACCCCTCCACTTT	CASSLHMIGVRSPLHF
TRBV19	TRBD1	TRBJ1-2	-	TGTGCCAGTAGTATCCCCTTACTCAGGGGGCCGTACTATGGCTACACCTTC	CASSIPLLRGPYYGYTF
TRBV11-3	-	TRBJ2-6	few	TGTGCCAGCAGCCTCTCGGGACTTGATTTCTCTGGGGCCAACGTCCTGACTTTC	CASSLSGLDFSGANVLTF
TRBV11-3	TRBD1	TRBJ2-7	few	TGTGCCAGCAGCTTAACGGGACAGGGGGCCTACGAGCAGTACTTC	CASSLTGQGAYEQYF
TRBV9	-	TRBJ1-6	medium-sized	TGTGCCAGCAGTGCCAGGGGTGGAAATTCACCCCTCCACTTT	CASSARGGNSPLHF
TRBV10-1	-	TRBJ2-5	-	TGCGCCAGCAGTGATCACAGAATTGAGTATGAAGAGACCCAGTACTTC	CASSDHRIEYEETQYF
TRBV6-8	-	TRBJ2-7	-	TGTGCCAGCAGTGTAGGGTACTCCTACGAGCAGTACTTC	CASSVGYSYEQYF
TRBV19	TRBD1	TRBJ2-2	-	TGTGCCAGTAGTATACAGGGGGCCACCGGGGAGCTGTTTTTT	CASSIQGATGELFF
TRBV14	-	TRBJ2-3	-	TGTGCCAGCAGCCAAGAAGGAGGCTTTCGCACAGATACGCAGTATTTT	CASSQEGGFRTDTQYF
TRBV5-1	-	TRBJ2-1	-	TGCGCCAGCAGCTCGAGCGGATACTCCTACAATGAGCAGTTCTTC	CASSSSGYSYNEQFF
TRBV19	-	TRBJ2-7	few	TGTGCCAGTAGGCCGCAGGGGAGGTACGAGCAGTACTTC	CASRPQGRYEQYF
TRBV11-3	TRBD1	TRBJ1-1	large	TGTGCCAGCAGCTTGGGGCTGATGTTGACAGGGCGGAACACTGAAGCTTTCTTT	CASSLGLMLTGRNTEAFF
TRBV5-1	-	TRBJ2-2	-	TGCGCCAGCAGCCTCTGGCCGAACACCGGGGAGCTGTTTTTT	CASSLWPNTGELFF
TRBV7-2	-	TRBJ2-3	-	TGTGCCAGCAGCTTCGGGGTCTCTGGGGCAGATACGCAGTATTTT	CASSFGVSGADTQYF
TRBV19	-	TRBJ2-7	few	TGTGCCAGTAGTACCCACCAAAACTCTATGCGGGAGCAGTACTTC	CASSTHQNSMREQYF
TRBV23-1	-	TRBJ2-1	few	TGCGCCAGCAGCCCTCCTGGAGGCGATGAGCAGTTCTTC	CASSPPGGDEQFF
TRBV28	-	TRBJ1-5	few	TGTGCCAGCCTTGACAGAGGGGGATATCAGCCCCAGCATTTT	CASLDRGGYQPQHF
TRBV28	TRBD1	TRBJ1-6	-	TGTGCCAGCAGTTCCCCCAGAGAGGGGGCGTTAAATTCACCCCTCCACTTT	CASSSPREGALNSPLHF
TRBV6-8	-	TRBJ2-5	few	TGTGCCAGCAGTTACCCGGAATGGAGAGAGACCCAGTACTTC	CASSYPEWRETQYF
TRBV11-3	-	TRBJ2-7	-	TGTGCCAGCAGCCTATCGGGCGGGGGCCTCTACGAGCAGTACTTC	CASSLSGGGLYEQYF
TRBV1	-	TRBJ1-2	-	TGCGCCAGCAGCCTGACCGTGTTTAACTATGGCTACACCTTC	CASSLTVFNYGYTF
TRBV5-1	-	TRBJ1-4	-	TGCGCCAGCAGCTTGGGGACCGAGGGGGAAAAACTGTTTTTT	CASSLGTEGEKLFF
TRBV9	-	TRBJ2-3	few	TGTGCCAGCAGTGAATCTTCAGGGATTGGGACAGATACGCAGTATTTT	CASSESSGIGTDTQYF
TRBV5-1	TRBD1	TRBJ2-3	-	TGCGCCAGCAGCTTGGGGAGAGGGACAGACCCCACAGATACGCAGTATTTT	CASSLGRGTDPTDTQYF
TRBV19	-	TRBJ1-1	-	TGTGCCAGTAGTATATTGCGGGACACTGAAGCTTTCTTT	CASSILRDTEAFF
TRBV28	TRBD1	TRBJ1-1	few	TGTGCCAGCAGTATGACAGGGCGGGGCACTGAAGCTTTCTTT	CASSMTGRGTEAFF
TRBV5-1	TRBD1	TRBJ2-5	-	TGCGCCAGCAGCACCGGACAGGTGGGTCTTCAAGAGACCCAGTACTTC	CASSTGQVGLQETQYF
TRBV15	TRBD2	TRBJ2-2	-	TGTGCCACCAGCAGAGATCGGGGGGGCACCGGGGAGCTGTTTTTT	CATSRDRGGTGELFF
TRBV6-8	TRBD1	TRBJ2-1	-	TGTGCCATCAAGCCGGGACAGGGGGTTTATGAGCAGTTCTTC	CAIKPGQGVYEQFF
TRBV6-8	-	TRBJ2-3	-	TGTGCCAGCAGGCCGGCATCAAGCTTAGATACGCAGTATTTT	CASRPASSLDTQYF
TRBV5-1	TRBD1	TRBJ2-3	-	TGCGCCAGCAGCGTAGGGACAGGCACAGATACGCAGTATTTT	CASSVGTGTDTQYF
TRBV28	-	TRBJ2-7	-	TGTGCCAGCAGTTTTCTTCTGGGGGAAAGCTCCTACGAGCAGTACTTC	CASSFLLGESSYEQYF
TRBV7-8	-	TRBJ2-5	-	TGTGCCAGCAGCACCCACGGGGACCGGGGGACCCAGTACTTC	CASSTHGDRGTQYF
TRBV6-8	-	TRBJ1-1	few	TGTGCCAGCTCTTTTGCGGGTATTGTCACTGAAGCTTTCTTT	CASSFAGIVTEAFF
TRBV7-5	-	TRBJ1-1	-	-	CASSQVGQGANTEAFF
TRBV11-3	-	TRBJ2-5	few	TGTGCCAGCAGCTTCGACCGACGGACGCAAGAGACCCAGTACTTC	CASSFDRRTQETQYF
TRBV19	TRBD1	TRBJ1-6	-	TGTGCCAGTAGACATCAGGGGGGTGATCTGTATAATTCACCCCTCCACTTT	CASRHQGGDLYNSPLHF
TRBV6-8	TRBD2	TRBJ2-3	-	TGTGCCATCAGCGCTTTACTAGCGGGGGATACAGATACGCAGTATTTT	CAISALLAGDTDTQYF
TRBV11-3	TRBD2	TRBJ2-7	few	TGTGCCAACAGCCACGTATGGGGGGAGGGAGGCGCCGGGAACGAGCAGTACTTC	CANSHVWGEGGAGNEQYF
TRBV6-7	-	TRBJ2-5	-	TGTGCCACCAAACCCCGGTTCTCCCAAGAGACCCAGTACTTC	CATKPRFSQETQYF
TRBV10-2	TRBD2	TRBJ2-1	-	TGCGCCAGCAGTGGGAGGGTAGGACTAGTTACTATCAATGAGCAGTTCTTC	CASSGRVGLVTINEQFF
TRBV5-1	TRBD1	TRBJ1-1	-	TGCGCCAGCAGCGTGGGACAGTTGATGAACACTGAAGCTTTCTTT	CASSVGQLMNTEAFF
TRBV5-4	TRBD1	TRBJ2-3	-	TGTGCCAGCAGCTTTTATGCGACAGGGACGCAGTATTTT	CASSFYATGTQYF
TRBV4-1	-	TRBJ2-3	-	TGCGCCAGCAGCCAAGAGGATCCGGATACGCAGTATTTT	CASSQEDPDTQYF
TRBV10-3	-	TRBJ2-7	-	TGTGCCATCAGTGAGTCATCGGGCGGTGGCTACGAGCAGTACTTC	CAISESSGGGYEQYF
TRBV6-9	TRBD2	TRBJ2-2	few	TGTGCCAGCATGCGGGGGGGCGACACCGGGGAGCTGTTTTTT	CASMRGGDTGELFF
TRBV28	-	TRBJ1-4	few	TGTGCCAGCAGTTCCCGGGACACTTGGAGTGAAAAACTGTTTTTT	CASSSRDTWSEKLFF